The 5 T cell receptor beta chains in this list originate from one sample, sequenced in a study of a mutant IDH1 vaccine in newly diagnosed glioma. The repertoire was sequenced with immunoSEQ multiplex PCR; TCRdb's copy has only in-frame clones and lacks some. The sample has more than 20,000 clones, approximately 79% seen once. No antigen has been identified for these receptors. As for time point: week 11, during vaccination. Each dose of the vaccine consisted of 300 ug of mutant IDH1 20-mer peptide, with topical imiquimod. The starting material was PBMCs, obtained from a glioma patient whose treatment included an IDH1 peptide vaccine. All receptors come from a man aged 40-49 years with glioma.

V is TRBV5-1 and J is TRBJ2-3; D perhaps matches TRBD2 (6 bases). V was cut by 5 bases and J by 10 bases, with 17 bases left in between. Germline V CDR1 and CDR2: SGHRS, YFSETQ. The CDR3 consists of 13 residues. CDR3 sequence reads: CASSRPPSDAQYF. Here the CDR3 DNA reads TGCGCCAGCAGTCGACCCCCTAGCGATGCGCAGTATTTT.

This clone was seen once. The chain carries TRBV6-6 and TRBJ1-5, with 9 positions matching TRBD1. Germline V gives CDR1 MNHNY, CDR2 SVGAGI (reference sequence). V lost 3 bases to trimming and J lost 7 bases; unmatched junction nucleotides: 7. This CDR3 contains 15 residues. This chain's CDR3 is CASSYIDRGNQPQHF. The CDR3 nucleotides are TGTGCCAGCAGTTATATCGACAGGGGGAACCAGCCCCAGCATTTT.

The chain combines TRBV29-1 with TRBJ1-1, with unresolved D. This CDR3 is 11 amino acids long. Germline loops: CDR1 SQVTM, CDR2 ANQGSEA. Trimming cost V 4 bases and J 6 bases, with 9 bases left between them. The CDR3 sequence: CSVVGLSEAFF. In nucleotides, the CDR3 is TGCAGCGTTGTAGGGCTCTCTGAAGCTTTCTTT.

This clone was recorded a few times. The V and J genes are TRBV19 and TRBJ1-3, with D possibly matching TRBD1 (5 bases). The V end was cut by 6 bases, the J end by 0 bases, with 12 bases between. Germline CDR1 is LNHDA and CDR2 is SQIVND (reference sequence). The CDR3 totals 15 residues. As DNA, the CDR3 is TGTGCCAGTAGAGGGGCCGCGAGCTCTGGAAACACCATATATTTT. Residues: CASRGAASSGNTIYF. Variable domain in full (rest from reference TRBV19 and TRBJ1-3): DGGITQSPKYLFRKEGQNVTLSCEQNLNHDAMYWYRQDPGQGLRLIYYSQIVNDFQKGDIAEGYSVSREKKESFPLTVTSAQKNPTAFYLCASRGAASSGNTIYFGEGSWLTVV.

Comment on this clone: One base away lies a much larger clone, so this may be a sequencing read error. This chain connects TRBV5-6 to TRBJ1-1, with unresolved D. CDR1 is SGHDT and CDR2 is YYEEEE in the germline V gene. Trimming took 2 bases from V and 2 from J, leaving 1 base between them. This CDR3 contains 11 residues. As DNA, the CDR3 is TGTGCCAGCAGCTTTAACACTGAAGCTTTCTTT. Protein product: CASSFNTEAFF. The whole variable domain, filled in from reference TRBV5-6 and TRBJ1-1, reads DAGVTQSPTHLIKTRGQQVTLRCSPKSGHDTVSWYQQALGQGPQFIFQYYEEEERQRGNFPDRFSGHQFPNYSSELNVNALLLGDSALYLCASSFNTEAFFGQGTRLTVV.